Below are 27 T cell receptor beta chains sequenced from a single sample in a study of cytomegalovirus exposure and HLA in healthy donors. PCR primers comprised 60 Vbeta and 13 Jbeta primers. The method was immunoSEQ multiplex PCR; TCRdb's version includes in-frame clones alone and lacks a portion of them. The data show 100,000 or so clones, about 80% seen once. The sample was PBMCs. The receptors here all came from a man aged 40-49 years in good health and CMV-seropositive.

The chain is built from TRBV11-3 and TRBJ2-3; TRBD2 agrees at 10 bases. Looked up from germline, CDR1 is SGHNT and CDR2 is YENEEA. The CDR3 has 16 amino acids. Unmatched junction bases numbered 8, after V lost 4 bases and J lost 4 bases. Written as DNA, the CDR3 is TGTGCCAGCAGCTGGGGTAGACTAGCGGGCGCAGATACGCAGTATTTT. Its protein product is CASSWGRLAGADTQYF.

The V gene is TRBV9, the J gene TRBJ1-6; D is unclear. Trimming left V 3 bases short and J 12 bases short, with 13 bases between. This CDR3 spans 13 amino acids. Germline V gives CDR1 SGDLS, CDR2 YYNGEE. The CDR3 is CASSAWTGEPLHF. For the CDR3, the DNA is TGTGCCAGCAGCGCGTGGACGGGAGAACCCCTCCACTTT.

CDR3 in DNA: TGTGCCAGCAGCCAAGATGGGTCAGGGGGTTTCTACGAGCAGTACTTC. This gives the protein CASSQDGSGGFYEQYF. The rearrangement uses TRBV4-2 and TRBJ2-7; 7 positions agree with TRBD1. Germline V gives CDR1 LGHNA, CDR2 YNFKEQ. The CDR3 extends over 16 amino acids. The trim removed 0 bases at V and 3 bases at J, leaving 8 bases unmatched.

For this clone: One junction end does not reproduce the germline sequence, and a read error may be involved. The CDR3 here is CASSLIALRDLSNSQYF. DNA of the CDR3: TGTGCCAGCAGCTTAATCGCCCTTCGGGACTTAAGCAACAGTCAGTACTTC. The genes are TRBV7-2 and TRBJ2-4; perhaps TRBD2 as D (6 bases). The CDR3 is made up of 17 amino acids. Germline CDR1 is SGHTA and CDR2 is FQGNSA. Drawing the rest from reference TRBV7-2 and TRBJ2-4, the complete variable domain is GAGVSQSPSNKVTEKGKDVELRCDPISGHTALYWYRQSLGQGLEFLIYFQGNSAPDKSGLPSDRFSAERTGGSVSTLTIQRTQQEDSAVYLCASSLIALRDLSNSQYFGAGTRLSVL.

This sequence joins TRBV2 and TRBJ1-5; 8 bases line up with TRBD1. V lost 5 bases and J lost 4; bases outside the gene matches: 4. In germline, CDR1 is SNHLY, CDR2 FYNNEI. CDR3 length: 14 amino acids. The chain's CDR3 is CASSPGTGNQPQHF. The CDR3 coding sequence is TGTGCCAGCAGTCCCGGGACAGGTAATCAGCCCCAGCATTTT.

The chain couples TRBV5-5 to TRBJ2-6; 7 nucleotides line up with TRBD1. After removal of 1 base from V and 0 bases from J, the junction contained 13 bases not matched to a gene. The germline gives CDR1 SGHKS, CDR2 YYEKEE (reference sequence). This CDR3 is 20 amino acids long. The CDR3 here is CASSLSRTGTDSSGANVLTF. The CDR3 coding sequence is TGTGCCAGCAGCTTGTCGAGAACCGGGACAGATTCCTCTGGGGCCAACGTCCTGACTTTC.

The rearrangement uses TRBV28 and TRBJ2-3; perhaps TRBD1 as D (6 bases). Looked up from germline, CDR1 is MDHEN and CDR2 is SYDVKM. Trimming removed 3 bases at V and 3 bases at J, with 19 bases between. CDR3 length: 17 amino acids. The CDR3 sequence is CASSFRVGAGETDTQYF. CDR3 nucleotides: TGTGCCAGCAGTTTCAGGGTGGGGGCCGGGGAGACAGATACGCAGTATTTT.

The CDR3 sequence: CASSLFPNTEAFF. The CDR3, as DNA: TGTGCCAGCAGCCTATTTCCGAACACTGAAGCTTTCTTT. The chain couples TRBV7-3 to TRBJ1-1; D gene ambiguous. Trimming shortened V by 5 bases and J by 1 base, and 8 bases separated the two germline ends. The CDR3 spans 13 residues. Germline V gives CDR1 SGHTA, CDR2 FQGTGA.

The chain carries TRBV18 and TRBJ1-2; D remains unclear. V dropped 3 bases and J dropped 0 bases, with 14 bases sitting between them. CDR3 size: 16 residues. CDR1 is KGHSH, CDR2 LQKENI, per germline. The CDR3 DNA is TGTGCCAGCTCACCCAGCGGCAGCGGCACTAACTATGGCTACACCTTC. Translating it yields CASSPSGSGTNYGYTF.

The CDR3 protein is CASGTGGPHEQYF. CDR3 sequence (DNA): TGTGCCAGCGGGACAGGGGGCCCCCACGAGCAGTACTTC. The chain uses TRBV5-6 and TRBJ2-7, with 12 nucleotides matching TRBD1. With V trimmed by 7 bases and J by 5 bases, 4 bases remained unmatched. The CDR3 has 13 amino acids. Germline V gives CDR1 SGHDT, CDR2 YYEEEE.

The chain employs TRBV9 and TRBJ1-6; tentative D call: TRBD1 (5 bases). The germline V gene encodes CDR1 SGDLS and CDR2 YYNGEE. CDR3 length equals 15 residues. Trimming took off 3 bases at V and 5 bases at J, with 12 bases between the two ends. CDR3 bases: TGTGCCAGCAGCGGAGGACAAACGAATAATTCACCCCTCCACTTT. This gives the protein CASSGGQTNNSPLHF.

This clone appeared once. This sequence joins TRBV7-8 and TRBJ1-6, with a weak D call TRBD1 (6 bases). Germline V gene lookup returns CDR1 SGHVS and CDR2 FQNEAQ. V was trimmed by 1 base and J by 5 bases, leaving 24 bases between them. There are 20 residues in the CDR3. CDR3 in amino acids: CASSLGMGRGLYRNNSPLHF. Written as DNA, the CDR3 is TGTGCCAGCAGCTTAGGGATGGGCAGGGGCCTCTACCGAAATAATTCACCCCTCCACTTT.

The genes are TRBV5-1 and TRBJ1-1; maybe TRBD1 (5 bases). In germline, CDR1 is SGHRS, CDR2 YFSETQ. The V end lost 0 bases, the J end lost 3 bases, and 12 bases lay between the germline ends. The CDR3 is 15 residues long. CDR3 sequence reads: CASSLEGDSHTEAFF. Written as DNA, the CDR3 is TGCGCCAGCAGCTTGGAGGGCGACAGCCACACTGAAGCTTTCTTT.

This chain joins TRBV4-3 and TRBJ2-1, with a possible D match to TRBD1 (5 bases). The CDR3 is 15 residues long. Per the germline V gene, CDR1 is LGHNA and CDR2 is YSLEER. The V and J ends lost 0 bases and 11 bases respectively, with 17 bases between them. CDR3 sequence reads: CASSQEGGLQGKQFF. Here the CDR3 DNA reads TGCGCCAGCAGCCAAGAAGGTGGATTGCAGGGAAAGCAGTTCTTC.

This sequence joins TRBV7-2 and TRBJ1-1, with D perhaps TRBD1 (5 bases). Germline lookup yields CDR1 SGHTA and CDR2 FQGNSA. V was shortened by 3 bases and J by 6 bases, with 17 bases between the two germline ends. The CDR3 has 15 amino acids. CDR3 nucleotide sequence: TGTGCCAGCAGCTTCTTTTCTCCCGCGGGGGCTGAAGCTTTCTTT. It is translated as CASSFFSPAGAEAFF.

The chain employs TRBV29-1 and TRBJ2-1, with 10 nucleotides matching TRBD2. The germline V gene encodes CDR1 SQVTM and CDR2 ANQGSEA. Trimming took 6 bases from V and 7 from J; bases not matched to a gene: 9. The length of the CDR3 is 14 residues. The CDR3 protein is CSVARAGGRNEQFF. Written as DNA, the CDR3 is TGCAGCGTGGCGAGAGCGGGAGGGCGGAATGAGCAGTTCTTC.

CDR3 bases: TGTGCCAGCAGCGTAGGTTCAGATCAGCCCCAGCATTTT. This sequence encodes CASSVGSDQPQHF. The rearrangement links TRBV9 to TRBJ1-5; D is uncertain. This CDR3 contains 13 residues. The germline CDR1 and CDR2 sequences are SGDLS and YYNGEE. V was cut by 0 bases and J by 5 bases, with 6 bases left in between.

This chain connects TRBV6-6 to TRBJ1-4; a weak D match, TRBD1 (5 bases). Germline values: CDR1 MNHNY, CDR2 SVGAGI (reference sequence). This CDR3 is built from 15 residues. The V and J ends lost 2 bases and 7 bases respectively, with 14 bases between them. CDR3 region: CASSYPGSDGEKLFF. The CDR3 coding sequence is TGTGCCAGCAGTTACCCAGGGTCTGATGGTGAAAAACTGTTTTTT.

The rearrangement links TRBV7-8 to TRBJ2-1; 8 bases are a match to TRBD2. Looked up from germline, CDR1 is SGHVS and CDR2 is FQNEAQ. The CDR3 loop spans 17 amino acids. The V segment lost 1 base and the J segment 1 base; nucleotides outside the gene matches: 6. The CDR3: CASSLVERGSSYNEQFF. In nucleotides, the CDR3 is TGTGCCAGCAGCTTAGTCGAGCGGGGGTCATCCTACAATGAGCAGTTCTTC.

This clone was recorded a few times. The chain carries TRBV2 and TRBJ1-1, with TRBD1 matching over 9 bases. CDR1 and CDR2 from the germline V gene are SNHLY and FYNNEI. V shed 10 bases, J shed 3 bases, and the junction held 9 bases outside the gene matches. The CDR3 runs 14 residues. Written as DNA, the CDR3 is TGTGCCACTACGCTCGGGACAGGGTACACTGAAGCTTTCTTT. This sequence encodes CATTLGTGYTEAFF.

This chain links TRBV7-2 with TRBJ2-1; 11 bases map to TRBD2. The CDR3 runs 16 residues. From germline, CDR1 is SGHTA and CDR2 FQGNSA. V was clipped by 4 bases and J by 6 bases; unmatched bases: 8. The DNA of the CDR3 is TGTGCCAGCAGCTGGGCTAGCGGGGGGCACGGCAATGAGCAGTTCTTC. Protein sequence: CASSWASGGHGNEQFF.

CDR3 sequence: CASSLRPAGGTEAFF. The CDR3 DNA reads TGTGCCAGCAGCTTACGACCCGCAGGGGGCACTGAAGCTTTCTTT. The chain has TRBV7-2 and TRBJ1-1, with 7 bases identical to TRBD1. The germline V gene encodes CDR1 SGHTA and CDR2 FQGNSA. V shed 2 bases and J 4 bases; nucleotides not matched to a gene: 7. This CDR3 region has 15 residues.

The chain employs TRBV28 and TRBJ1-2; D perhaps matches TRBD1 (5 bases). CDR3 length equals 17 residues. The germline V and J ends were trimmed by 8 bases and 1 base, with 23 bases remaining between them. Germline CDR1 MDHEN, CDR2 SYDVKM. CDR3 sequence: CASWTLGGRTFNYGYTF. The CDR3 DNA reads as TGTGCCAGCTGGACCCTTGGGGGGAGGACGTTTAACTATGGCTACACCTTC.

V is TRBV7-2 and J is TRBJ1-1; D unresolved. Deletions cut 0 bases from V and 3 bases from J, with 11 bases between. Germline V gene lookup returns CDR1 SGHTA and CDR2 FQGNSA. The CDR3 has 15 amino acids. The CDR3 nucleotides are TGTGCCAGCAGCTTAGCGATCTTACGGGACACTGAAGCTTTCTTT. It codes for CASSLAILRDTEAFF.

V and J are TRBV19 and TRBJ1-1; 8 nucleotides line up with TRBD1. The CDR3 covers 14 residues. Germline CDR1 and CDR2: LNHDA and SQIVND (reference sequence). Losses at the gene ends were 3 bases for V and 7 bases for J; bases not matched to a gene: 7. The CDR3 loop reads CASSIDSGGGEAFF. In DNA, the CDR3 is TGTGCCAGTAGTATTGATTCAGGGGGCGGTGAAGCTTTCTTT.

This chain links TRBV30 with TRBJ2-1; 7 bases match TRBD2. This CDR3 has 13 amino acids. The trim removed 1 base at V and 9 bases at J, leaving 6 bases unmatched. CDR1 and CDR2 from the germline V gene are GTSNPN and SVGIG (reference sequence). The CDR3 sequence is CAWSEGRASEQFF. The CDR3 DNA sequence: TGTGCCTGGAGTGAAGGGAGGGCCAGTGAGCAGTTCTTC.

The rearrangement uses TRBV14 and TRBJ1-1; 9 bases are shared with TRBD1. The CDR3 is 14 residues long. J gave up 10 bases and V 5 bases, and 11 bases lay outside the gene matches. CDR1 and CDR2 from the germline V gene are SGHDN and FVKESK. The DNA of the CDR3 is TGTGCCAGCAGCTCGGGACAGGGAAGTATCGGAGCTTTCTTT. This codes for CASSSGQGSIGAFF.